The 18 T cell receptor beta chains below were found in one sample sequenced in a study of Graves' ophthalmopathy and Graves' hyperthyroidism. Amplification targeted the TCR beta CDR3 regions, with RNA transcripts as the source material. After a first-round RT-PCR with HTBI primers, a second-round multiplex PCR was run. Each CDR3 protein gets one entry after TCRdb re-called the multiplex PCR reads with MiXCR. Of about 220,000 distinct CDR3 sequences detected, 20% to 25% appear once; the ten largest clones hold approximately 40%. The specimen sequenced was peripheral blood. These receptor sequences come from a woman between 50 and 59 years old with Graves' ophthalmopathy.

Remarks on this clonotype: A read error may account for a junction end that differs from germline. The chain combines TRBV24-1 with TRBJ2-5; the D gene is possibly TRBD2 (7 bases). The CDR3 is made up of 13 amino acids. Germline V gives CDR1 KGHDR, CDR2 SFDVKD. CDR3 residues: CASSRGGSQTQYF. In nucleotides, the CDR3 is TGTGCCAGCAGTAGGGGGGGGTCGCAGACCCAGTACTTC.

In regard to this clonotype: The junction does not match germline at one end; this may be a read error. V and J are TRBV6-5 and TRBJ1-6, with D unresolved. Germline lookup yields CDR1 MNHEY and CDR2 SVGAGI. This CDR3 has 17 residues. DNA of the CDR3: TGTGCCAGCAGTTACTCGATTGGTGACTCCTATAATCCACCCCTCCACTTT. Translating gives CASSYSIGDSYNPPLHF.

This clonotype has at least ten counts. CDR3 coding DNA: TGTGCCAGCACCAATGCGGGTGGGGACACTGAAGCTTTCTTT. It translates to CASTNAGGDTEAFF. This sequence joins TRBV6-1 and TRBJ1-1, with no clear D. The CDR3 extends over 14 amino acids. Between the trimmed V and J ends, which lost 7 bases and 3 bases, there was a span of 15 bases. Germline V CDR1 and CDR2: MNHNS, SASEGT.

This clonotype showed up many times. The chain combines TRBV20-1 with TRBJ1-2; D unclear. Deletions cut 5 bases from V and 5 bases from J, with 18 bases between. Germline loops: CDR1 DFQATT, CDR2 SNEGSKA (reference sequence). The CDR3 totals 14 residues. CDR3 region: CSAQDGPSRYGYTF. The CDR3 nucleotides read TGCAGTGCTCAGGACGGTCCTTCCAGATATGGCTACACCTTC.

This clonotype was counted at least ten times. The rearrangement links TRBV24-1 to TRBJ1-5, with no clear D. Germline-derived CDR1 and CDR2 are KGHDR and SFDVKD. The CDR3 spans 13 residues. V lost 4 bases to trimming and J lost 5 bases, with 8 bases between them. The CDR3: CATSDDQYQPQHF. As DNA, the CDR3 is TGTGCCACCAGTGACGACCAGTATCAGCCCCAGCATTTT.

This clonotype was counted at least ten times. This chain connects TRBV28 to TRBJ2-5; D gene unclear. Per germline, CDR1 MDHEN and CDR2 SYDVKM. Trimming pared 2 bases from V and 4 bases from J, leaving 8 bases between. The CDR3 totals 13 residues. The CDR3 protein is CASSLVSPETQYF. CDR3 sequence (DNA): TGTGCCAGCAGTTTAGTTTCTCCAGAGACCCAGTACTTC.

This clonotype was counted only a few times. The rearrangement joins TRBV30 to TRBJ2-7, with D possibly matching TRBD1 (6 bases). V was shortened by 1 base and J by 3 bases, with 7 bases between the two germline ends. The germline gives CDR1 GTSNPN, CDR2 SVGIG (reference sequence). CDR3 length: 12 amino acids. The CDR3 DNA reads TGTGCCTGGAGTGGAGGGGGCTACGAGCAGTACTTC. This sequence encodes CAWSGGGYEQYF. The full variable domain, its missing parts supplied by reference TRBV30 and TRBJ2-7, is SQTIHQWPATLVQPVGSPLSLECTVEGTSNPNLYWYRQAAGRGLQLLFYSVGIGQISSEVPQNLSASRPQDRQFILSSKKLLLSDSGFYLCAWSGGGYEQYFGPGTRLTVT.

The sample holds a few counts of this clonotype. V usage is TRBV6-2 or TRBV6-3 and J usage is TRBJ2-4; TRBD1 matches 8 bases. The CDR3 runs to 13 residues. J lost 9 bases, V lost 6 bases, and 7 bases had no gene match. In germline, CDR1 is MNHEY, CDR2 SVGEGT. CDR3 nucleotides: TGTGCCAGCAGCTCGACAGGGACAGGCATTCAGTACTTC. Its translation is CASSSTGTGIQYF.

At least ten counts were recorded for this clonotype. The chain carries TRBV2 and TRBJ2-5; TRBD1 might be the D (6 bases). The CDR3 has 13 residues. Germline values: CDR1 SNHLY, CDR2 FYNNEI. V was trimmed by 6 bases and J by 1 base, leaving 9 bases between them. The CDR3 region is CASSGTSQETQYF. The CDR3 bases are TGTGCCAGCAGCGGGACATCCCAAGAGACCCAGTACTTC.

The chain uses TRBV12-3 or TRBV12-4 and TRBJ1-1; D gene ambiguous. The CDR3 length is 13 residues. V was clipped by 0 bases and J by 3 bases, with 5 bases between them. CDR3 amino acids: CASSLATHTEAFF. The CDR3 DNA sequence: TGTGCCAGCAGTTTAGCCACTCACACTGAAGCTTTCTTT.

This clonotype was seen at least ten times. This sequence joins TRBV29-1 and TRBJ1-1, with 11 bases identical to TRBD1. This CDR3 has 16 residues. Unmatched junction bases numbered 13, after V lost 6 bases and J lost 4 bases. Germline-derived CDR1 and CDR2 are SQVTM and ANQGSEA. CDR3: CSVDGQGARLGTEAFF. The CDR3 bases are TGCAGCGTCGACGGACAGGGGGCTCGATTGGGCACTGAAGCTTTCTTT.

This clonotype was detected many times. CDR3 loop: CASSLALPETQYF. CDR3 DNA: TGTGCCAGCAGCTTAGCCCTACCGGAGACCCAGTACTTC. This chain connects TRBV11-2 to TRBJ2-5; D uncertain. The CDR3 runs 13 residues. V was clipped by 1 base and J by 5 bases, with 8 bases between them. Germline V gene lookup returns CDR1 SGHAT and CDR2 FQNNGV.

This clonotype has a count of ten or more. The CDR3 region is CATSVKGQAQNTEAFF. For the CDR3, the DNA is TGTGCCACCAGTGTTAAGGGGCAGGCCCAGAACACTGAAGCTTTCTTT. The chain carries TRBV24-1 and TRBJ1-1; D possibly corresponds to TRBD1 (5 bases). The CDR3 has 16 residues. The V end lost 5 bases, the J end lost 1 base, and 16 bases lay between the germline ends. Per germline, CDR1 KGHDR and CDR2 SFDVKD.

For the CDR3, the DNA is TGTGCCAGCAGTTTATCGCCAGGGTTGAGCAATCAGCCCCAGCATTTT. This gives the protein CASSLSPGLSNQPQHF. V usage is TRBV27 and J usage is TRBJ1-5; D might be TRBD1 (5 bases). This CDR3 contains 16 residues. Germline V lookup: CDR1 MNHEY, CDR2 SMNVEV (reference sequence). V was shortened by 0 bases and J by 1 base, with 10 bases between the two germline ends.

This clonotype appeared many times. CDR3 residues: CASRGTGAANQPQHF. The CDR3 DNA reads TGTGCCAGCAGGGGAACAGGGGCTGCAAATCAGCCCCAGCATTTT. The chain is built from TRBV6-2 or TRBV6-3 and TRBJ1-5; TRBD1 matches at 7 bases. V was clipped by 6 bases and J by 4 bases; unmatched bases: 9. CDR3 size: 15 residues. Germline V gene data show CDR1 as MNHEY and CDR2 as SVGEGT.

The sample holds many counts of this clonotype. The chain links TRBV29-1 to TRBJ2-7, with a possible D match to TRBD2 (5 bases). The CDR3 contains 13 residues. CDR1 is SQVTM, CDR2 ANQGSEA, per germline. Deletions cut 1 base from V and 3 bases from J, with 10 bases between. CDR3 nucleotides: TGCAGCGTTGAAGTCGGGAAGGGCTACGAGCAGTACTTC. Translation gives CSVEVGKGYEQYF.

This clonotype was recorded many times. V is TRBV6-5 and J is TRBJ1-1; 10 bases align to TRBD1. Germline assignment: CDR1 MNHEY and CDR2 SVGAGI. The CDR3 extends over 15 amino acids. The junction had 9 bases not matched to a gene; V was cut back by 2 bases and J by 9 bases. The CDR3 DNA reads TGTGCCAGCAGTTACAGGACGGAGGACAGGGGGAAAGCTTTCTTT. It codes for CASSYRTEDRGKAFF.

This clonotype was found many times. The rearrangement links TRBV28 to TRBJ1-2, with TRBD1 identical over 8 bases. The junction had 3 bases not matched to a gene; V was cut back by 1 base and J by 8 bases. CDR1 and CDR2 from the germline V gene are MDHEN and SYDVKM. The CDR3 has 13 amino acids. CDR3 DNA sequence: TGTGCCAGCAGTTTATCACAGGGGGGAGGCTACACCTTC. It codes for CASSLSQGGGYTF.